The rows below give T cell receptor beta chains drawn from one sample of a study of somatic mutations in cytotoxic T cells in rheumatoid arthritis. Here immunoSEQ multiplex PCR was the method, and the copy in TCRdb shows in-frame clones only, minus some. The sample has approximately 5,800 clones; roughly 80% are singletons. Sequencing input: CD8+ T cells sorted from blood. The origin of the receptors is an adult with rheumatoid arthritis. Each CDR3 is given with its conserved first and last residue. D genes are given only for firm matches. Rows may omit the clone size; those that give it use once, few, many or a size class.

clone_size j_call v_call d_call cdr3_aa cdr3_nt
- TRBJ1-5 TRBV27 - CASSLSPNQPQHF TGTGCCAGCAGTTTATCCCCGAATCAGCCCCAGCATTTT
- TRBJ2-3 TRBV9 TRBD1 CASSGHRDSEPDTQYF TGTGCCAGCAGCGGCCACCGGGACAGCGAGCCAGATACGCAGTATTTT
- TRBJ2-3 TRBV7-2 TRBD2 CASSLEAGYTDTQYF TGTGCCAGCAGCTTAGAAGCGGGGTACACAGATACGCAGTATTTT
- TRBJ2-1 TRBV6-1 - CASSDGAQNEQFF TGTGCCAGCAGTGACGGGGCCCAGAATGAGCAGTTCTTC
- TRBJ2-1 TRBV27 TRBD2 CASSFPAGGGNEQFF TGTGCCAGCAGTTTCCCAGCGGGAGGGGGGAATGAGCAGTTCTTC
- TRBJ1-2 TRBV30 - CAWSGGAGYTF TGTGCCTGGAGTGGCGGGGCTGGCTACACCTTC
- TRBJ2-1 TRBV25-1 - CASSALGPMGNEQFF TGTGCCAGCAGTGCTCTTGGACCTATGGGGAATGAGCAGTTCTTC
- TRBJ1-2 TRBV5-5 TRBD1 CASSPGITGDPNYGYTF TGTGCCAGCAGCCCCGGGATAACAGGGGACCCTAACTATGGCTACACCTTC
- TRBJ1-1 TRBV9 - CASSPRWIADAGNTEAFF TGTGCCAGCAGCCCGCGTTGGATCGCGGATGCGGGGAACACTGAAGCTTTCTTT
- TRBJ2-1 TRBV19 TRBD2 CASSFALAGNNEQFF TGTGCCAGTAGTTTCGCCCTAGCGGGAAACAATGAGCAGTTCTTC
- TRBJ1-2 TRBV4-1 - CASSQDGSLYGYTF TGCGCCAGCAGCCAAGATGGCAGCCTCTATGGCTACACCTTC
- TRBJ2-5 TRBV25-1 TRBD2 CASSESDSGRQETQYF TGTGCCAGCAGTGAATCTGATAGCGGGAGACAAGAGACCCAGTACTTC
- TRBJ2-1 TRBV19 - CASAYSRDLQFF TGTGCCAGTGCCTACTCCCGGGACTTGCAGTTCTTC
- TRBJ2-1 TRBV6-1 TRBD2 CASSEDPGGSYNEQFF TGTGCCAGCAGTGAAGACCCGGGAGGGTCCTACAATGAGCAGTTCTTC
- TRBJ2-5 TRBV4-1 - CASSQMETQYF TGCGCCAGCAGCCAAATGGAGACCCAGTACTTC
once TRBJ2-3 TRBV7-6 - CASSLVGGPGDTQYF TGTGCCAGCAGCTTAGTGGGTGGTCCCGGGGATACGCAGTATTTT
- TRBJ1-2 TRBV2 - CAREQGQSSANYGYTF TGTGCCAGAGAACAAGGACAGAGCTCCGCTAACTATGGCTACACCTTC